Listed below are T cell receptor beta chains from one sample, sequenced in a study of shared clonotypes between healthy human individuals. Sequencing was performed with immunoSEQ multiplex PCR; in TCRdb, only in-frame clones are kept and a portion is missing. The sample carries around 580,000 clones, 98% recorded once. The sequencing input was naive CD8+ T cells sorted from blood. Receptors were obtained from a man aged 25-45 years in good health. Each CDR3 is given with its conserved first and last residue. Fields, in order: clone size, V gene, J gene, D gene, CDR3 length, CDR3 DNA, CDR3 protein. D genes are given only for firm matches. The size entry is marked missing in some rows and otherwise reads once, few, many or a size class.

size: .; V: TRBV11-2; J: TRBJ2-3; D: .; length: 14; DNA: TGTGCCAGCAGCTTAGAAACCTGGTGGGATACGCAGTATTTT; CDR3: CASSLETWWDTQYF
size: .; V: TRBV29-1; J: TRBJ2-3; D: .; length: 15; DNA: TGCAGCGTTGACGGGCGGCACCCCGATGCGGATACGCAGTATTTT; CDR3: CSVDGRHPDADTQYF
size: .; V: TRBV6-1; J: TRBJ2-3; D: .; length: 15; DNA: TGTGCCAGCCCTTGGGGTGAGGGAGTAGGAGATACGCAGTATTTT; CDR3: CASPWGEGVGDTQYF
size: once; V: TRBV28; J: TRBJ2-1; D: TRBD2; length: 16; DNA: TGTGCCAGCAGAACCCCGGGACTAGCGGGAGGCAATGAGCAGTTCTTC; CDR3: CASRTPGLAGGNEQFF
size: .; V: TRBV27; J: TRBJ2-3; D: .; length: 12; DNA: TGTGCCAGCAGTCATCAGCAAGATACGCAGTATTTT; CDR3: CASSHQQDTQYF
size: .; V: TRBV28; J: TRBJ2-5; D: .; length: 13; DNA: TGTGCCAGCAGTTTACCGGACCAAGAGACCCAGTACTTC; CDR3: CASSLPDQETQYF
size: .; V: TRBV7-9; J: TRBJ1-5; D: TRBD1; length: 15; DNA: TGTGCCAGCAGCTCGGACAGGGATGAGTATCAGCCCCAGCATTTT; CDR3: CASSSDRDEYQPQHF
size: .; V: TRBV2; J: TRBJ1-1; D: TRBD1; length: 13; DNA: TGTGCCAGCCTCGGACAGGGGACGACTGAAGCTTTCTTT; CDR3: CASLGQGTTEAFF
size: .; V: TRBV5-6; J: TRBJ1-2; D: .; length: 16; DNA: TGTGCCAGCAGCTCCATCTTGACCGGGGCCCTTTATGGCTACACCTTC; CDR3: CASSSILTGALYGYTF
size: .; V: TRBV30; J: TRBJ2-7; D: .; length: 12; DNA: TGTGCCTGGAGTGTACTAGGGGCCGAGCAGTACTTC; CDR3: CAWSVLGAEQYF